This T cell receptor beta chain was profiled in a study of blood T cell repertoires in COVID-19. As for the study in general: The origin of the acute and convalescent COVID-19 samples was the United States, Italy and Spain.

Per the original methods: Reference gene primer amplification yielded estimated nucleated cell counts. The data were produced by immunoSEQ multiplex PCR, yet TCRdb's version contains in-frame clones alone and is incomplete. V, J and clone size derive from that table, while D and trimming were established from the DNA sequence. The sample shows fewer than 35,000 clones, over 90% of them seen only once. The ends lost 4 bases at V and 6 bases at J; junction bases unmatched: 7. This CDR3 spans 15 amino acids. Germline CDR1 SGHKS, CDR2 YYEKEE (reference sequence). Sequencing was done on a sample of peripheral blood. This chain uses TRBV5-5 with TRBJ1-5, with 10 bases identical to TRBD1. This TCR was recovered from a human donor in a cohort sampled during active COVID-19. The CDR3 is CASSPEGQGSQPQHF. The CDR3 coding sequence is TGTGCCAGCAGCCCGGAGGGACAGGGGAGTCAGCCCCAGCATTTT. The whole variable domain, filled in from reference TRBV5-5 and TRBJ1-5, reads DAGVTQSPTHLIKTRGQQVTLRCSPISGHKSVSWYQQVLGQGPQFIFQYYEKEERGRGNFPDRFSARQFPNYSSELNVNALLLGDSALYLCASSPEGQGSQPQHFGDGTRLSIL.